The rows below give T cell receptor beta chains drawn from one sample of a study of CD8 T cells in Susac syndrome. One entry per CDR3 protein results from TCRdb running MiXCR on the immunoSEQ multiplex PCR reads. The sample contains 95,000 to 150,000 distinct CDR3 sequences, roughly 95% of which appear only once. Sequencing input: CD4+ T cells from PBMCs. The receptors shown here come from a human donor with Susac syndrome. Both conserved end residues are part of each CDR3. D genes are given only for firm matches. Clone size is stated in some rows and not others, as once, few, many or a class when expanded.

>TRBV11-2|.|once|TRBJ2-7
CASSLVNEQYF
TGTGCCAGCAGCTTAGTTAACGAGCAGTACTTC
>TRBV2|.|.|TRBJ2-4
CASSPAVLAKNIQYF
TGTGCCAGCAGTCCTGCAGTTTTAGCCAAAAACATTCAGTACTTC
>TRBV9|.|.|TRBJ1-1
CASSVGGRGGNTEAFF
TGTGCCAGCAGCGTAGGGGGTCGGGGAGGGAACACTGAAGCTTTCTTT
>TRBV30|.|.|TRBJ2-3
CAWSVGGRGTDTQYF
TGTGCCTGGAGTGTGGGGGGCCGAGGCACAGATACGCAGTATTTT
>TRBV12-3/TRBV12-4|.|.|TRBJ1-4
CASSYNRVREKLFF
TGTGCCAGCAGTTACAACAGGGTCAGGGAAAAACTGTTTTTT
>TRBV5-1|.|.|TRBJ2-7
CASSPRSSSYEQYF
TGCGCCAGCAGCCCTCGGTCCTCCTCCTACGAGCAGTACTTC
>TRBV2|.|.|TRBJ2-1
CASSALGNEQFF
TGTGCCAGCAGTGCCTTGGGCAATGAGCAGTTCTTC
>TRBV20-1|TRBD1|once|TRBJ2-2
CSAPGTGNTGELFF
TGCAGTGCGCCCGGGACAGGGAACACCGGGGAGCTGTTTTTT
>TRBV4-2|.|.|TRBJ1-5
CASSQETGTNQPQHF
TGTGCCAGCAGCCAAGAAACAGGGACCAATCAGCCCCAGCATTTT
>TRBV2|.|.|TRBJ2-7
CASSAKSYEQYF
TGTGCCAGCAGTGCCAAGTCCTACGAGCAGTACTTC
>TRBV3-1|TRBD1|.|TRBJ2-4
CASTPSGQGTIQYF
TGTGCCAGCACCCCGTCCGGACAGGGCACCATTCAGTACTTC
>TRBV20-1|TRBD1|.|TRBJ2-7
CSALLGTGNYEQYF
TGCAGTGCACTGTTAGGGACAGGGAACTACGAGCAGTACTTC
>TRBV28|TRBD2|.|TRBJ2-4
CASRGTSGYSKNIQYF
TGTGCCAGCAGGGGGACTAGCGGGTATTCCAAAAACATTCAGTACTTC
>TRBV5-4|TRBD1|.|TRBJ2-1
CASSQGQGPWDEQFF
TGTGCCAGCAGCCAGGGACAGGGACCATGGGATGAGCAGTTCTTC
>TRBV30|.|.|TRBJ1-4
CAWVGRTNEKLFF
TGTGCCTGGGTCGGGAGAACTAATGAAAAACTGTTTTTT
>TRBV5-1|.|.|TRBJ2-7
CASSFVRQDFSYEQYF
TGCGCCAGCAGCTTTGTCCGGCAGGATTTCTCCTACGAGCAGTACTTC
>TRBV20-1|TRBD2|.|TRBJ2-7
CSASGLAGGPVGEQYF
TGCAGTGCTAGCGGGCTAGCGGGAGGGCCAGTGGGGGAGCAGTACTTC